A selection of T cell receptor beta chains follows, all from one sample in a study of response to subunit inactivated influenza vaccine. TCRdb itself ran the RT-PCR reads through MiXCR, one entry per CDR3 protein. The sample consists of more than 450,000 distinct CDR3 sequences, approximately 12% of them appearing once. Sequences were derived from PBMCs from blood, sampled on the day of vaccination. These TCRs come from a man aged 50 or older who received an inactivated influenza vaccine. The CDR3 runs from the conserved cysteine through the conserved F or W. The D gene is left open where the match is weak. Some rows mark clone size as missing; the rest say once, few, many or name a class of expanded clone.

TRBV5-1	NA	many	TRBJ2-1	CASSLFGLSFGSYNEQFF	TGCGCCAGCAGCTTATTCGGCTTATCTTTCGGGTCCTACAATGAGCAGTTCTTC
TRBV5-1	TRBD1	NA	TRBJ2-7	CASSLASGTGYEQYF	TGCGCCAGCAGCTTGGCATCCGGGACAGGTTACGAGCAGTACTTC
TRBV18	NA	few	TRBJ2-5	CASSPPMSQETQYF	TGTGCCAGCTCACCACCGATGTCACAAGAGACCCAGTACTTC
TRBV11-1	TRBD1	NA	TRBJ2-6	CAIGAPGQGASGANVLTF	TGTGCCATTGGCGCTCCGGGACAGGGGGCGTCTGGGGCCAACGTCCTGACTTTC
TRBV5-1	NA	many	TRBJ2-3	CASSLRQGPPDTQYF	TGCGCCAGCAGCTTGCGGCAGGGCCCGCCAGATACGCAGTATTTT
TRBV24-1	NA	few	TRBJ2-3	CATSRYTDTQYF	TGTGCCACCAGCCGATACACAGATACGCAGTATTTT
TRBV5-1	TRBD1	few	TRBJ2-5	CASRLGGQSQETQYF	TGCGCCAGCAGGCTAGGGGGACAGAGTCAAGAGACCCAGTACTTC
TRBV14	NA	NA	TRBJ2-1	CASSQDWRGGEQFF	TGTGCCAGCAGCCAAGATTGGCGGGGCGGAGAGCAGTTCTTC
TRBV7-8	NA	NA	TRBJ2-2	CASSLGRVWGSNTGELFF	TGTGCCAGCAGCTTAGGTCGGGTCTGGGGCTCGAACACCGGGGAGCTGTTTTTT
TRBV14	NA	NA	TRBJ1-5	CASSLSGRQPQHF	TGTGCCAGCAGCCTTAGTGGTCGGCAGCCCCAGCATTTT
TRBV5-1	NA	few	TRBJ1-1	CASSLIPGMNTEAFF	TGCGCCAGCAGCTTGATTCCGGGAATGAACACTGAAGCTTTCTTT
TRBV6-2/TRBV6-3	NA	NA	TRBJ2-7	CASSYPPDLGGPYEQYF	TGTGCCAGCAGCTACCCCCCTGACTTGGGGGGTCCCTACGAGCAGTACTTC
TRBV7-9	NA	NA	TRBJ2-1	CASSGGYTSSYNEQFF	TGTGCCAGCAGCGGGGGTTATACAAGCTCCTACAATGAGCAGTTCTTC
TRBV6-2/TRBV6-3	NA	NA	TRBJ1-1	CASGIDLGGTEAFF	TGTGCCAGCGGAATTGACTTAGGCGGCACTGAAGCTTTCTTT
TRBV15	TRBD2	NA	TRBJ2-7	CATSRGTSGSTEQYF	TGTGCCACCAGCAGAGGAACTAGCGGGAGCACCGAGCAGTACTTC
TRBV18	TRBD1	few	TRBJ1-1	CASSSGQGLEAFF	TGTGCCAGCTCATCGGGACAGGGCCTAGAAGCTTTCTTT
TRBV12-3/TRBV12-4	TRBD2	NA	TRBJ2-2	CASRGGSNTGELFF	TGTGCCAGCAGGGGGGGGAGTAACACCGGGGAGCTGTTTTTT
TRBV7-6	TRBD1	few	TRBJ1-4	CASSRPRDGQGDEKLFF	TGTGCCAGCAGCCGCCCTAGAGATGGACAGGGGGATGAAAAACTGTTTTTT
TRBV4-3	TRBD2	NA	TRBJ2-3	CASSQAPGLVTDTQYF	TGCGCCAGCAGCCAAGCCCCGGGACTAGTCACAGATACGCAGTATTTT
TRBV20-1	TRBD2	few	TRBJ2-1	CSARDISGLAGGRYNEQFF	TGCAGTGCTAGAGATATTTCGGGACTAGCGGGAGGAAGGTACAATGAGCAGTTCTTC
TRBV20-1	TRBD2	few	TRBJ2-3	CSARATSGNTDTQYF	TGCAGTGCTAGAGCAACTAGCGGAAACACAGATACGCAGTATTTT
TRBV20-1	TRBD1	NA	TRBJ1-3	CSASTQGGDSGNTIYF	TGCAGTGCTAGCACACAGGGGGGGGACTCTGGAAACACCATATATTTT
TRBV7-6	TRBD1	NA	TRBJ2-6	CASSLAGGQGAGGANVLTF	TGTGCCAGCAGCTTAGCGGGGGGACAGGGGGCAGGAGGGGCCAACGTCCTGACTTTC
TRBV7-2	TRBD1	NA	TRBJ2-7	CASRDPQGGRVQYF	TGTGCCAGCAGAGACCCACAGGGGGGAAGGGTGCAGTACTTC
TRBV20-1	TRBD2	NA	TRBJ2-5	CSAPKAGVQETQYF	TGCAGTGCTCCGAAAGCGGGGGTTCAAGAGACCCAGTACTTC
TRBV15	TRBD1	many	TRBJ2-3	CATSRDTLDRESSADTQYF	TGTGCCACCAGCAGAGATACATTAGACAGGGAATCCAGCGCAGATACGCAGTATTTT
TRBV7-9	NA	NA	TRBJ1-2	CASTERHNYGYTF	TGTGCCAGCACCGAACGACACAACTATGGCTACACCTTC
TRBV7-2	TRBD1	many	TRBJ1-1	CASSSPGTGNTEAFF	TGTGCCAGCAGCTCGCCCGGGACAGGGAACACTGAAGCTTTCTTT
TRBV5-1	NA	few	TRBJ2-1	CASSLTGGGRNEQFF	TGCGCCAGCAGCTTAACCGGGGGAGGAAGAAATGAGCAGTTCTTC
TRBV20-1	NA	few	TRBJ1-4	CSAREGLGSGYRTNEKLFF	TGCAGTGCCCGGGAAGGGTTGGGATCAGGGTACCGAACTAATGAAAAACTGTTTTTT
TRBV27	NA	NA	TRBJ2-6	CASSGYSGANVLTF	TGTGCCAGCAGCGGGTATTCTGGGGCCAACGTCCTGACTTTC